These 19 T cell receptor beta chains share one sample of origin, sequenced in a study of cytomegalovirus exposure and HLA in healthy donors. The PCR ran on 60 Vbeta and 13 Jbeta primers. Produced via immunoSEQ multiplex PCR; TCRdb's table is partial and in-frame only. The sample lists around 150,000 clones, roughly 80% occurring once. Sequenced: PBMCs. These TCRs come from a man between 35 and 55 years old in good health and CMV-seronegative.

This chain links TRBV18 with TRBJ1-2, with D possibly matching TRBD1 (5 bases). This CDR3 has 16 residues. Trimming took 3 bases from V and 5 from J, leaving 19 bases between them. From germline, CDR1 is KGHSH and CDR2 LQKENI. CDR3 loop: CASSPPSTRDGYGYTF. The CDR3 nucleotides read TGTGCCAGCTCACCCCCGAGCACCAGGGATGGATATGGCTACACCTTC.

The J gene is TRBJ1-6, the V gene TRBV6-1; D remains ambiguous. Germline CDR1 and CDR2: MNHNS and SASEGT. The CDR3 is 13 amino acids. Trimming left V 8 bases short and J 10 bases short, with 15 bases between. Here the CDR3 reads CASEHGEGSPLHF. CDR3 nucleotides: TGTGCCAGCGAGCACGGGGAAGGATCACCCCTCCACTTT.

This clone appeared a few times. The CDR3 loop reads CASSYAGGLGEAFF. CDR3 nucleotides: TGTGCCAGCAGTTACGCAGGGGGCCTTGGTGAAGCTTTCTTT. This chain connects TRBV6-5 to TRBJ1-1; 8 bases align to TRBD1. In germline, CDR1 is MNHEY, CDR2 SVGAGI. The CDR3 contains 14 residues. The V and J ends lost 2 bases and 7 bases, in that order; junction bases with no gene match: 6.

This clone was counted a few times. V gene TRBV10-1 combines with J gene TRBJ1-2, with D possibly matching TRBD1 (6 bases). There are 13 residues in the CDR3. Trimming removed 6 bases at V and 5 bases at J, with 13 bases between. Germline V gives CDR1 WNHNN, CDR2 SYGVQD (reference sequence). CDR3 DNA: TGCGCCAGCAGCCTAGGACAGCCTTATGGCTACACCTTC. Translated: CASSLGQPYGYTF.

V and J are TRBV4-1 and TRBJ2-5; tentative D call: TRBD2 (5 bases). This CDR3 is built from 15 residues. Trimming left V 5 bases short and J 5 bases short, with 18 bases between. CDR1 and CDR2 (germline): MGHRA, YSYEKL. CDR3 in amino acids: CASSDPISGLETQYF. The CDR3 DNA reads TGCGCCAGCAGCGACCCGATATCGGGATTGGAGACCCAGTACTTC.

In this sample, this clone turned up a few times. The V gene is TRBV11-3, the J gene TRBJ2-3; maybe TRBD2 (5 bases). This CDR3 has 15 amino acids. Trimming removed 3 bases at V and 2 bases at J, with 12 bases between. Germline assignment: CDR1 SGHNT and CDR2 YENEEA. CDR3 nucleotide sequence: TGTGCCAGCAGCTTCGAGGGATTAGTCACAGATACGCAGTATTTT. Residues: CASSFEGLVTDTQYF.

The chain joins TRBV30 to TRBJ1-1, with D tentatively TRBD1 (5 bases). Germline CDR1 GTSNPN, CDR2 SVGIG (reference sequence). V dropped 3 bases and J dropped 8 bases, with 13 bases sitting between them. The CDR3 length is 12 residues. The CDR3 spells CAWSPSWGEAFF. Here the CDR3 DNA reads TGTGCCTGGAGCCCCTCCTGGGGCGAAGCTTTCTTT.

V usage is TRBV7-2 and J usage is TRBJ2-3, with D uncertain. Per the germline V gene, CDR1 is SGHTA and CDR2 is FQGNSA. V was trimmed by 3 bases and J by 4 bases, leaving 8 bases between them. The CDR3 is 13 amino acids. The CDR3 protein is CASSFLSADTQYF. The CDR3 bases are TGTGCCAGCAGCTTTTTGTCAGCAGATACGCAGTATTTT.

Regarding this clone: The sample contains more than one DNA sequence encoding this CDR3. J is TRBJ1-5 and V is TRBV4-1; D remains ambiguous. The CDR3 totals 13 residues. Germline lookup yields CDR1 MGHRA and CDR2 YSYEKL. V lost 0 bases to trimming and J lost 6 bases, with 6 bases between them. CDR3: CASSQDYSQPQHF. In nucleotides, the CDR3 is TGCGCCAGCAGCCAAGATTACAGTCAGCCCCAGCATTTT.

V usage is TRBV27 and J usage is TRBJ2-7; no reliable D call. The CDR3 sequence is 13 residues long. Trimming left V 6 bases short and J 0 bases short, with 9 bases between. Germline CDR1 and CDR2: MNHEY and SMNVEV (reference sequence). CDR3 loop: CASRSPSSYEQYF. In DNA, the CDR3 is TGTGCCAGCAGATCTCCCTCCTCCTACGAGCAGTACTTC.

With regard to this clone: Different DNA sequences within this sample yield the same CDR3. The chain couples TRBV6-6 to TRBJ2-5; no clear D gene. The CDR3 sequence is 11 residues long. Trimming took 5 bases from V and 2 from J, leaving 3 bases between them. Germline CDR1 and CDR2: MNHNY and SVGAGI (reference sequence). CDR3 loop: CASSPQETQYF. The CDR3 DNA follows: TGTGCCAGCAGTCCTCAAGAGACCCAGTACTTC.

The CDR3 reads CASSMNPWEDFGFF. The DNA for the CDR3 is TGTGCCAGTAGTATGAACCCTTGGGAGGACTTCGGTTTCTTT. The chain employs TRBV19 and TRBJ1-1; D gene unclear. Trimming shortened V by 3 bases and J by 13 bases, and 21 bases separated the two germline ends. Looked up from germline, CDR1 is LNHDA and CDR2 is SQIVND (reference sequence). The CDR3 extends over 14 amino acids.

The V call is TRBV12-5, the J call TRBJ1-2; the D gene is possibly TRBD1 (5 bases). The germline gives CDR1 LGHNT, CDR2 FRNRAP. Trimming removed 1 base from V and 3 bases from J, with 15 bases in between. The length of the CDR3 is 16 residues. DNA of the CDR3: TGTGCTAGTGGTTTGGCCTTCCGGGGGAGAGACTATGGCTACACCTTC. Translated, it gives CASGLAFRGRDYGYTF.

The chain combines TRBV6-5 with TRBJ1-1; D unresolved. Germline V gene data show CDR1 as MNHEY and CDR2 as SVGAGI. This CDR3 has 13 residues. Deletions cut 5 bases from V and 4 bases from J, with 11 bases between. CDR3 in amino acids: CASSRTWGTEAFF. CDR3 DNA sequence: TGTGCCAGCAGTCGGACTTGGGGCACTGAAGCTTTCTTT.

The chain has TRBV7-9 and TRBJ2-7, with D maybe TRBD2 (6 bases). Germline V gene sequence: CDR1 SEHNR, CDR2 FQNEAQ (reference sequence). The CDR3 is made up of 15 amino acids. V was cut by 4 bases and J by 6 bases, with 19 bases left in between. CDR3 protein: CASSSTLSAGFEQYF. Written as DNA, the CDR3 is TGTGCCAGCAGCTCAACCCTTAGCGCGGGGTTCGAGCAGTACTTC.

V gene TRBV2 combines with J gene TRBJ2-7; TRBD2 matches 8 bases. V lost 5 bases, J lost 1 base, and 4 bases stayed unmatched. CDR1 is SNHLY, CDR2 FYNNEI, per germline. The CDR3 is 14 residues long. The chain's CDR3 is CASSIERESYEQYF. Here the CDR3 DNA reads TGTGCCAGCAGTATCGAGCGGGAGTCCTACGAGCAGTACTTC.

This sequence joins TRBV5-1 and TRBJ2-3; D remains unclear. Germline CDR1 SGHRS, CDR2 YFSETQ. Trimming shortened V by 0 bases and J by 2 bases, and 7 bases separated the two germline ends. The CDR3 spans 14 residues. CDR3 in DNA: TGCGCCAGCAGCTTGGCCTTGTCCACAGATACGCAGTATTTT. Protein product: CASSLALSTDTQYF.

The chain has TRBV5-1 and TRBJ2-3, with 8 bases that match TRBD2. The V segment lost 0 bases and the J segment 6 bases; nucleotides outside the gene matches: 6. The CDR3 totals 15 residues. Germline CDR1 SGHRS, CDR2 YFSETQ. CDR3 in DNA: TGCGCCAGCAGCTTGGGCGCGGGGGGAGTGGATACGCAGTATTTT. This codes for CASSLGAGGVDTQYF.

CDR3 bases: TGTGCCAGCAGCTCGTACGGAGGGGTCGAGCAGTACTTC. Protein: CASSSYGGVEQYF. The chain joins TRBV11-2 to TRBJ2-7; D may be TRBD2 (6 bases). CDR3 size: 13 residues. Germline loops: CDR1 SGHAT, CDR2 FQNNGV. V gave up 4 bases and J gave up 6 bases, with 13 bases separating them.